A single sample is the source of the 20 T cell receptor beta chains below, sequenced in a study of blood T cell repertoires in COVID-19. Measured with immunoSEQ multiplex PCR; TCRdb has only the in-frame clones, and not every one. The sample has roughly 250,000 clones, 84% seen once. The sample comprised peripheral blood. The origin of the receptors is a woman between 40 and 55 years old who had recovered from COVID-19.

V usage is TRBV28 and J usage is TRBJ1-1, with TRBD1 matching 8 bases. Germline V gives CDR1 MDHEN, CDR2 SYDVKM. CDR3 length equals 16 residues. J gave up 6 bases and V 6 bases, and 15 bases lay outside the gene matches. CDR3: CASRVPRQGAGPEAFF. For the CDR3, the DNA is TGTGCCAGCAGAGTCCCCAGGCAGGGGGCCGGGCCTGAAGCTTTCTTT.

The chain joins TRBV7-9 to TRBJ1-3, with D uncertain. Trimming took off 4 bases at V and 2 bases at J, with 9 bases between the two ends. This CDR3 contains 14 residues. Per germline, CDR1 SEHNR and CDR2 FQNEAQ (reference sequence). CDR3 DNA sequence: TGTGCCAGCAGCTCATTGGAGGCTGGAAACACCATATATTTT. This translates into CASSSLEAGNTIYF.

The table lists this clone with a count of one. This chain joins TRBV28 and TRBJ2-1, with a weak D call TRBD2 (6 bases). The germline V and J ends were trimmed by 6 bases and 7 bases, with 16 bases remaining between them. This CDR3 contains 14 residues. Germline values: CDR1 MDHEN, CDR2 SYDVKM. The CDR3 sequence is CASSSSGGLNEQFF. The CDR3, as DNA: TGTGCCAGCAGCAGTAGCGGAGGCTTGAATGAGCAGTTCTTC. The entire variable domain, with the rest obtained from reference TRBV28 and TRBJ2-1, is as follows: DVKVTQSSRYLVKRTGEKVFLECVQDMDHENMFWYRQDPGLGLRLIYFSYDVKMKEKGDIPEGYSVSREKKERFSLILESASTNQTSMYLCASSSSGGLNEQFFGPGTRLTVL.

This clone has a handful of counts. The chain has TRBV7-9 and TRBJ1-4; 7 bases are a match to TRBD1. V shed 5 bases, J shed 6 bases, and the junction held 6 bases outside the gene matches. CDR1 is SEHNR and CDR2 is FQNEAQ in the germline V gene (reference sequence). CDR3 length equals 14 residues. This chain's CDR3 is CASSPGTAYEKLFF. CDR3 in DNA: TGTGCCAGCAGCCCCGGGACAGCTTATGAAAAACTGTTTTTT.

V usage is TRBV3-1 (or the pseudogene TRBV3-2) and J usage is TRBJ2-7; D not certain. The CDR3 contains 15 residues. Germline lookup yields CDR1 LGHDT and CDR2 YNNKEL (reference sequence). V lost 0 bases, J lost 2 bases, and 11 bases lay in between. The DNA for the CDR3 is TGTGCCAGCAGCCAAGATCTATGGAGACCCTACGAGCAGTACTTC. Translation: CASSQDLWRPYEQYF.

CDR3 amino acids: CASSQGRQGRENTEAFF. Here the CDR3 DNA reads TGTGCCAGCAGCCAAGGGAGACAGGGAAGGGAGAACACTGAAGCTTTCTTT. This rearrangement joins TRBV4-2 to TRBJ1-1, with 7 bases aligning to TRBD1. CDR3 length: 17 residues. Trimming removed 1 base from V and 1 base from J; junction bases left unmatched: 9. The germline V gene has CDR1 LGHNA and CDR2 YNFKEQ.

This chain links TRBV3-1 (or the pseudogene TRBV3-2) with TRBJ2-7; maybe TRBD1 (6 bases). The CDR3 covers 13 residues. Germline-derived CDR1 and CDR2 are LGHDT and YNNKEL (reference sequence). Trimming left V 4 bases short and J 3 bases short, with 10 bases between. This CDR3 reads CASSRPGVYEQYF. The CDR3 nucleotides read TGTGCCAGCAGCCGTCCAGGGGTCTACGAGCAGTACTTC.

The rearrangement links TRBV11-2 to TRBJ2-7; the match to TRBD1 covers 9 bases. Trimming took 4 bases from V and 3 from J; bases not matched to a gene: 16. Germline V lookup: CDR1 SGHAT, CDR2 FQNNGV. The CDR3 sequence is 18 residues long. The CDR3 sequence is CASSSPIPGQGSLYEQYF. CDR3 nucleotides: TGTGCCAGCAGCTCACCTATTCCGGGACAGGGTTCCCTCTACGAGCAGTACTTC. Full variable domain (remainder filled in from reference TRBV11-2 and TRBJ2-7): EAGVAQSPRYKIIEKRQSVAFWCNPISGHATLYWYQQILGQGPKLLIQFQNNGVVDDSQLPKDRFSAERLKGVDSTLKIQPAKLEDSAVYLCASSSPIPGQGSLYEQYFGPGTRLTVT.

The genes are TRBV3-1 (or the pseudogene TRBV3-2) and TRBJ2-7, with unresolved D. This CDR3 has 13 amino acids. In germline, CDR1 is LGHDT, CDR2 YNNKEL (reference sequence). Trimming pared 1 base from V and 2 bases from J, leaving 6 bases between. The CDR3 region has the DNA TGTGCCAGCAGCCAAGCCCAGACCTACGAGCAGTACTTC. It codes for CASSQAQTYEQYF.

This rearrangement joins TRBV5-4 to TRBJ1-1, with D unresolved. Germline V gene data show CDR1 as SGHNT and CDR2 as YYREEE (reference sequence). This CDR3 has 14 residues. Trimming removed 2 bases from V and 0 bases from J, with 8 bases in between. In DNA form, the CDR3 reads TGTGCCAGCAGCTTCAGCGGGATGAACACTGAAGCTTTCTTT. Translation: CASSFSGMNTEAFF.

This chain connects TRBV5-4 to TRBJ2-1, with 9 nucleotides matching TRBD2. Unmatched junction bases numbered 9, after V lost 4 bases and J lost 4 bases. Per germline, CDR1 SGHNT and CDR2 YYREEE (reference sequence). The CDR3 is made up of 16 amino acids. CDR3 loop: CASSLGGSGGYNEQFF. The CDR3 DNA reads TGTGCCAGCAGCCTTGGGGGTAGCGGGGGTTACAATGAGCAGTTCTTC.

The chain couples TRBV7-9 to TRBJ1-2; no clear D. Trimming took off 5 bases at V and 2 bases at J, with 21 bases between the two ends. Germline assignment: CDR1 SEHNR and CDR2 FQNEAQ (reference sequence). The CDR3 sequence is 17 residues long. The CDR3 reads CASSPREARPENYGYTF. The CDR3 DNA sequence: TGTGCCAGCAGCCCCCGGGAAGCGCGCCCGGAAAACTATGGCTACACCTTC.

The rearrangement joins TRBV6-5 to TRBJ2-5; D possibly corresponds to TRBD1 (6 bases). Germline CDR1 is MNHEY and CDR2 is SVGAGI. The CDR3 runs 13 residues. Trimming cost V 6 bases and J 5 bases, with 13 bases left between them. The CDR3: CASRTGLGETQYF. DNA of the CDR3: TGTGCCAGCAGAACAGGGTTGGGGGAGACCCAGTACTTC.

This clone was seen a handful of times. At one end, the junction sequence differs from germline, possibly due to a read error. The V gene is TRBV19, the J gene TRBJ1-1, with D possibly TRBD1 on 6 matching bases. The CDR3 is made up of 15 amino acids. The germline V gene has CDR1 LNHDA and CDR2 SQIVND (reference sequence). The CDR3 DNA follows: TGTGCCAGCAGTATAGGCAGGGGTTTGGTCGCTGAAGCTTTCTTT. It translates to CASSIGRGLVAEAFF. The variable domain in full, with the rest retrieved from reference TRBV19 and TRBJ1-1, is DGGITQSPKYLFRKEGQNVTLSCEQNLNHDAMYWYRQDPGQGLRLIYYSQIVNDFQKGDIAEGYSVSREKKESFPLTVTSAQKNPTAFYLCASSIGRGLVAEAFFGQGTRLTVV.

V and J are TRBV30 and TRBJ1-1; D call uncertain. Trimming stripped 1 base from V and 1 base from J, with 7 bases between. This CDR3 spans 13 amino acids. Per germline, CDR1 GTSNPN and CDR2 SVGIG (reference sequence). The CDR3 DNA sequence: TGTGCCTGGAGTGACAGCCCGAACACTGAAGCTTTCTTT. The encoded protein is CAWSDSPNTEAFF.

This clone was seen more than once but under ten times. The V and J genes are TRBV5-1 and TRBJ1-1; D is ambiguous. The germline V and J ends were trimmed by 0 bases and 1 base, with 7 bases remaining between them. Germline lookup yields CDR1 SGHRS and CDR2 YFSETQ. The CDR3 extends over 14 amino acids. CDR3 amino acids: CASSLASGNTEAFF. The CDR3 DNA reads TGCGCCAGCAGCTTGGCCTCAGGGAACACTGAAGCTTTCTTT.

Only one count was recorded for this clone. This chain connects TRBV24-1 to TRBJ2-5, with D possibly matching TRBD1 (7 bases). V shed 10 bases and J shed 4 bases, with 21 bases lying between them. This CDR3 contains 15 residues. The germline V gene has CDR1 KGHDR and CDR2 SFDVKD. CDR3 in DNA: TGTGCCACGCAGGGGGGTTGGGGCAATCGAGAGACCCAGTACTTC. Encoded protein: CATQGGWGNRETQYF.

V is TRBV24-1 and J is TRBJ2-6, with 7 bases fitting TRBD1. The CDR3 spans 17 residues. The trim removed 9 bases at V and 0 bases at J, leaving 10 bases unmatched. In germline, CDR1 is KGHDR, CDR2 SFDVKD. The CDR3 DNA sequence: TGTGCCACCCAAGGGGGCGAGCTCCTCTCTGGGGCCAACGTCCTGACTTTC. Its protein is CATQGGELLSGANVLTF.

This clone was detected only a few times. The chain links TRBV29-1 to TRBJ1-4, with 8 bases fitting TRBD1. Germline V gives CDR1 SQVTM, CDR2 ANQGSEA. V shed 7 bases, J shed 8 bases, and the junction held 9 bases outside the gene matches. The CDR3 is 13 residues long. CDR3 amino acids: CSARTGGGEKLFF. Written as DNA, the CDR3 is TGCAGCGCCCGTACAGGGGGGGGCGAAAAACTGTTTTTT.

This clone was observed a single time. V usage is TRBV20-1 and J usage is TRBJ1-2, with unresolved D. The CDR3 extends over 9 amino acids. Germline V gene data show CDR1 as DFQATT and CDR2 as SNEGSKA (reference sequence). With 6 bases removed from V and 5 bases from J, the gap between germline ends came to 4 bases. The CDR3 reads CSAKYGYTF. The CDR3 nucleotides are TGCAGTGCCAAATATGGCTACACCTTC.